These T cell receptor beta chains were read from a single sample in a study of shared T cell receptors in the human thymus. TCRdb's copy holds only in-frame clones and misses some; the assay was immunoSEQ multiplex PCR. This sample has some 720,000 clones, with 88% found just once. In addition, the sample was reused for a study of human thymus T cells.

Sequenced material: thymocytes. The source of these receptors is a boy under two years old with a congenital heart defect. Each CDR3 is given with its conserved first and last residue. A D gene is named only where the DNA matches it firmly. Expanded clones get a size class; other rows say once, few or many, or leave the size out.

d_gene	v_gene	abundance	j_gene	CDR3aa	CDR3nt
TRBD1	TRBV9	.	TRBJ1-1	CASSVDNRGNTEAFF	TGTGCCAGCAGCGTAGATAACAGGGGGAACACTGAAGCTTTCTTT
.	TRBV9	.	TRBJ2-1	CASSPKGGNEQFF	TGTGCCAGCAGCCCCAAAGGGGGCAATGAGCAGTTCTTC
TRBD1	TRBV6-5	.	TRBJ2-1	CASSSHGQGGFNEQFF	TGTGCCAGCAGTTCTCACGGACAGGGGGGGTTCAATGAGCAGTTCTTC
TRBD2	TRBV2	.	TRBJ2-4	CASSAKGPSGTVAKNIQYF	TGTGCCAGCAGCGCAAAGGGGCCTAGCGGGACGGTAGCCAAAAACATTCAGTACTTC
TRBD2	TRBV7-8	.	TRBJ2-7	CASSLSERTSDYEQYF	TGTGCCAGCAGCTTATCTGAGAGGACTAGCGACTACGAGCAGTACTTC
.	TRBV5-1	.	TRBJ2-3	CASSLDADSITDTQYF	TGCGCCAGCAGCTTGGATGCGGACAGTATCACAGATACGCAGTATTTT
.	TRBV29-1	.	TRBJ2-4	CSVETPKKGPHIQYF	TGCAGCGTTGAGACCCCAAAAAAGGGGCCGCACATTCAGTACTTC
.	TRBV5-6	.	TRBJ1-5	CASSLAGRGSNQPQHF	TGTGCCAGCAGCTTGGCGGGTAGGGGCTCCAATCAGCCCCAGCATTTT
TRBD1	TRBV5-1	.	TRBJ1-2	CASSLKDRGRYDGYTF	TGCGCCAGCAGCTTAAAGGACAGGGGGCGTTATGATGGCTACACCTTC
.	TRBV14	.	TRBJ2-7	CASSRQKTGRYEQYF	TGTGCCAGCAGCCGACAGAAGACAGGGAGGTACGAGCAGTACTTC
.	TRBV6-5	.	TRBJ2-7	CASSYMGPNFSYEQYF	TGTGCCAGCAGTTATATGGGGCCGAATTTCTCCTACGAGCAGTACTTC
TRBD1	TRBV28	.	TRBJ2-7	CASSSGTGDLEQYF	TGTGCCAGCAGTTCTGGGACAGGGGACCTCGAGCAGTACTTC
TRBD1	TRBV6-1	.	TRBJ1-5	CASSADRVGNQPQHF	TGTGCCAGCAGCGCCGACAGGGTGGGCAATCAGCCCCAGCATTTT
.	TRBV28	.	TRBJ2-7	CASSPPGQRNYEQYF	TGTGCCAGCAGCCCCCCCGGACAGAGAAACTACGAGCAGTACTTC
TRBD1	TRBV6-5	.	TRBJ1-1	CASSKRQGAEAFF	TGTGCCAGCAGTAAACGACAGGGGGCAGAAGCTTTCTTT
.	TRBV27	.	TRBJ2-7	CASSSQSGDYEQYF	TGTGCCAGCAGTTCCCAGTCCGGAGACTACGAGCAGTACTTC
.	TRBV5-6	.	TRBJ1-1	CASSLGKHSQGRTEAFF	TGTGCCAGCAGCTTGGGTAAACATTCACAGGGTCGGACTGAAGCTTTCTTT
.	TRBV5-1	.	TRBJ2-3	CASSLPLNRTDTQYF	TGCGCCAGCAGCTTGCCCCTAAACCGCACAGATACGCAGTATTTT
.	TRBV28	once	TRBJ2-5	CASSPGLYQETQYF	TGTGCCAGCAGTCCGGGACTGTACCAAGAGACCCAGTACTTC
TRBD1	TRBV7-9	.	TRBJ2-5	CASSNGQAQETQYF	TGTGCCAGCAGTAATGGACAGGCTCAAGAGACCCAGTACTTC
TRBD2	TRBV30	.	TRBJ2-3	CAWSAKAGLAAPTDTQYF	TGTGCCTGGAGCGCGAAGGCAGGGCTAGCGGCCCCCACAGATACGCAGTATTTT
.	TRBV4-3	.	TRBJ2-1	CASSPLGRDYNEQFF	TGCGCCAGCAGCCCCCTGGGGCGGGACTACAATGAGCAGTTCTTC
.	TRBV15	.	TRBJ1-5	CATSRVAGSSQPQHF	TGTGCCACCAGCAGAGTTGCCGGGTCTAGTCAGCCCCAGCATTTT
.	TRBV6-1	.	TRBJ2-7	CASREPRYEQYF	TGTGCCAGCCGGGAGCCGCGCTACGAGCAGTACTTC
TRBD1	TRBV4-3	.	TRBJ2-5	CASSPPVRQGETETQYF	TGCGCCAGCAGCCCCCCCGTGAGACAGGGGGAGACAGAGACCCAGTACTTC
TRBD1	TRBV4-1	.	TRBJ1-1	CASSRQQGTEAFF	TGCGCCAGCAGCCGCCAACAGGGGACTGAAGCTTTCTTT
.	TRBV2	.	TRBJ1-4	CASILHLGVFF	TGTGCCAGCATCCTTCACCTAGGTGTGTTTTTT
.	TRBV10-1	.	TRBJ2-7	CASRAGLPRGEQYF	TGCGCCAGCAGAGCTGGACTCCCCCGGGGCGAGCAGTACTTC
TRBD2	TRBV7-9	.	TRBJ2-1	CASSLGGSGRSNEQFF	TGTGCCAGCAGCTTAGGTGGTAGCGGGAGGAGCAATGAGCAGTTCTTC
TRBD1	TRBV29-1	.	TRBJ1-1	CSVADRMNTEAFF	TGCAGCGTTGCGGACAGGATGAACACTGAAGCTTTCTTT
TRBD1	TRBV15	.	TRBJ2-7	CATSTMTGEYYEQYF	TGTGCCACCAGCACAATGACAGGGGAATACTACGAGCAGTACTTC
TRBD1	TRBV15	few	TRBJ2-6	CATSSPAGQGVSGANVLTF	TGTGCCACCAGCAGCCCCGCCGGACAGGGGGTTTCGGGGGCCAACGTCCTGACTTTC
.	TRBV6-6	.	TRBJ2-7	CASSWGGNSSYEQYF	TGTGCCAGCAGTTGGGGCGGAAACAGCTCCTACGAGCAGTACTTC
TRBD1	TRBV4-3	.	TRBJ2-6	CASSQPGQGFSWHSGANVLTF	TGCGCCAGCAGCCAACCGGGACAGGGTTTTTCCTGGCACTCTGGGGCCAACGTCCTGACTTTC
.	TRBV28	.	TRBJ2-7	CASNPTVHIPYEQYF	TGTGCCAGCAACCCGACAGTCCACATCCCCTACGAGCAGTACTTC
.	TRBV10-2	.	TRBJ2-5	CASRGSAGETQYF	TGCGCCAGCCGAGGAAGCGCGGGGGAGACCCAGTACTTC
.	TRBV7-6	few	TRBJ2-7	CASSLGGPSYEQYF	TGTGCCAGCAGCCTGGGAGGCCCCTCCTACGAGCAGTACTTC
TRBD1	TRBV6-1	once	TRBJ2-5	CASSEVGQGAETQYF	TGTGCCAGCAGTGAAGTGGGTCAGGGGGCTGAGACCCAGTACTTC
.	TRBV20-1	.	TRBJ2-5	CSAYRETQYF	TGCAGTGCTTATAGAGAGACCCAGTACTTC
.	TRBV29-1	.	TRBJ2-1	CSVRPSATLPSSYNEQFF	TGCAGCGTTAGGCCTAGCGCCACCCTTCCTAGCTCCTACAATGAGCAGTTCTTC
TRBD1	TRBV10-3	.	TRBJ1-2	CAISASAGQLNYGYTF	TGTGCCATCAGCGCCTCTGCGGGACAGTTAAACTATGGCTACACCTTC
.	TRBV5-4	.	TRBJ2-1	CASRESKVHEQFF	TGTGCCAGCAGGGAGTCAAAGGTTCATGAGCAGTTCTTC
TRBD1	TRBV2	once	TRBJ2-2	CASIPPPGTGITGELFF	TGTGCCAGCATCCCCCCCCCAGGGACAGGGATTACCGGGGAGCTGTTTTTT
.	TRBV27	.	TRBJ2-2	CASRLNTGELFF	TGTGCCAGCAGACTAAACACCGGGGAGCTGTTTTTT
.	TRBV10-3	.	TRBJ2-7	CAISEPGVEQYF	TGTGCCATCAGTGAGCCCGGAGTCGAGCAGTACTTC
TRBD1	TRBV25-1	.	TRBJ1-2	CASRPSERGGYYGYTF	TGTGCCAGCAGGCCCTCTGAGAGAGGGGGCTACTATGGCTACACCTTC